This TCR beta chain was obtained from a study of blood T cells in healthy people across ages. V lost 2 bases to trimming and J lost 0 bases; unmatched junction nucleotides: 4. Germline V gene data show CDR1 as SGHRS and CDR2 as YFSETQ. The CDR3 is 16 amino acids. For the second PCR, which ran for about 7 to 11 cycles, a sample-barcoded 5' primer and a J-beta primer mix were used. TCRdb re-derived calls from the 5' RACE reads in MiXCR, one entry per CDR3 protein. The sample lists about 1.7 million distinct CDR3 sequences, 28% occurring once. As to this clonotype: Its antigen is unidentified.

Regarding the study as a whole: While age rose, TCR beta diversity per million T cells dropped in a roughly linear way.

V usage is TRBV5-1 and J usage is TRBJ2-2; 7 positions agree with TRBD1. The sample consisted of blood. This sequence was found in a young woman in good health. The chain's CDR3 is CASSLQGPANTGELFF. The CDR3 coding sequence is TGCGCCAGCAGCTTACAGGGGCCCGCGAACACCGGGGAGCTGTTTTTT.